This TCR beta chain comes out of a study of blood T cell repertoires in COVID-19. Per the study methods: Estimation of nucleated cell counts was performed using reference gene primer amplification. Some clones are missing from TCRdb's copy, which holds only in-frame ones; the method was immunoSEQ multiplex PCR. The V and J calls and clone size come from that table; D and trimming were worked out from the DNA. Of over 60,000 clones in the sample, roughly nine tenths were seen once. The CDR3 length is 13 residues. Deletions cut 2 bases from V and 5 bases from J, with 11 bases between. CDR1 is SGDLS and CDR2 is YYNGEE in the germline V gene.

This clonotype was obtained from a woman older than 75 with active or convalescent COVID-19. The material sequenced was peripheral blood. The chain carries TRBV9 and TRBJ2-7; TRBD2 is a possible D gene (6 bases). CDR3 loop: CASSVYGGDEQYF. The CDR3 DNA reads TGTGCCAGCAGCGTTTACGGGGGTGACGAGCAGTACTTC. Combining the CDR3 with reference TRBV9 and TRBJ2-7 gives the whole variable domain DSGVTQTPKHLITATGQRVTLRCSPRSGDLSVYWYQQSLDQGLQFLIQYYNGEERAKGNILERFSAQQFPDLHSELNLSSLELGDSALYFCASSVYGGDEQYFGPGTRLTVT.